This T cell receptor (beta chain) stems from a study of CD8+ T cells in alopecia areata. Study at large: A regimen of oral tofacitinib, 5 to 10 mg twice daily, was given to treated patients. Study results and caveats: The treated group had a single nonresponder, limiting CD8+ expansion-response conclusions. Sharing of TCR sequences between patients (possibly for HLA-related reasons) was less clear than in mice. Among the 100 top clones, expanded CD8+ clones, like scalp clonality, were significantly decreased by tofacitinib.

With respect to this clone: Its cognate antigen is unknown.

RNA extraction and reverse transcription yielded cDNA as sequencing template. The data were produced by immunoSEQ multiplex PCR, yet TCRdb's version contains in-frame clones alone and is incomplete. This table holds more than 110,000 clones, approximately 80% found once. Treatment noted: oral pan-JAK inhibitor, 5-10 mg twice daily. The input for sequencing was CD8+ T cells sorted from blood, taken at week 4, from a patient treated with tofacitinib. This TCR came from a human donor with alopecia areata.

The CDR3, as DNA: TGCGCCAGCTTGTCCCCGACCTACGAGCAGTACTTC. It encodes CASLSPTYEQYF. The rearrangement joins TRBV5-1 to TRBJ2-7; the D is unclear. This CDR3 region has 12 residues. Looked up from germline, CDR1 is SGHRS and CDR2 is YFSETQ. With 7 bases removed from V and 2 bases from J, the gap between germline ends came to 10 bases. Full variable domain (rest looked up from reference TRBV5-1 and TRBJ2-7): KAGVTQTPRYLIKTRGQQVTLSCSPISGHRSVSWYQQTPGQGLQFLFEYFSETQRNKGNFPGRFSGRQFSNSRSEMNVSTLELGDSALYLCASLSPTYEQYFGPGTRLTVT.